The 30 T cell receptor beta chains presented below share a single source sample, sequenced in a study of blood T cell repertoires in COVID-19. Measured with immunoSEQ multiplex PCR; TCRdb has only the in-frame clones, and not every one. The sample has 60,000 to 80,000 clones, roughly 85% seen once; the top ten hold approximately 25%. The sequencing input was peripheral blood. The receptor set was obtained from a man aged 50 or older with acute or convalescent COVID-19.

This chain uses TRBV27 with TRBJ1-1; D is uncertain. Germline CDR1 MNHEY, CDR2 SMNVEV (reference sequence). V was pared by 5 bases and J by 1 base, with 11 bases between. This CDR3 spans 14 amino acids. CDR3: CASSPLTPNTEAFF. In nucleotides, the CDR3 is TGTGCCAGCAGTCCCCTGACTCCGAACACTGAAGCTTTCTTT.

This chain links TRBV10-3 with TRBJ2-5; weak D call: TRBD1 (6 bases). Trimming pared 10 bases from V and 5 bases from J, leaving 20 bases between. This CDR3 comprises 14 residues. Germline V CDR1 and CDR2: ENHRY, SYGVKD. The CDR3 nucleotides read TGTGCCACCAGGACAGTTAGCCAGTGGGAGACCCAGTACTTC. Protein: CATRTVSQWETQYF.

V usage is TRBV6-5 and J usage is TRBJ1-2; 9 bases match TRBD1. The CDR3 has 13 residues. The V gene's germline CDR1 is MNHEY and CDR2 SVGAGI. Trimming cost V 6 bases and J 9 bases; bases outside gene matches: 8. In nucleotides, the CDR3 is TGTGCCAGCAGCCGGACAGGGGCGAGTCGCTACACCTTC. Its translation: CASSRTGASRYTF.

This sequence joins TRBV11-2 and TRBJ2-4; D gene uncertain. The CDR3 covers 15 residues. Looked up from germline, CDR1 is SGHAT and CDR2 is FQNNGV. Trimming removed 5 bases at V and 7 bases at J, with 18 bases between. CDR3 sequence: CASSPLTLGGNIQYF. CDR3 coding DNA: TGTGCCAGCAGCCCCCTTACACTTGGCGGCAACATTCAGTACTTC.

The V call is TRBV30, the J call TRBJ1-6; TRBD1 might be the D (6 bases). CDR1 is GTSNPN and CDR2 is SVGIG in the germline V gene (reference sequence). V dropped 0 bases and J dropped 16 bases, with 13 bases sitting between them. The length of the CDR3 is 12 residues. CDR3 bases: TGTGCCTGGAGTGTACAGGGCGCCCGGCTCCACTTT. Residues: CAWSVQGARLHF.

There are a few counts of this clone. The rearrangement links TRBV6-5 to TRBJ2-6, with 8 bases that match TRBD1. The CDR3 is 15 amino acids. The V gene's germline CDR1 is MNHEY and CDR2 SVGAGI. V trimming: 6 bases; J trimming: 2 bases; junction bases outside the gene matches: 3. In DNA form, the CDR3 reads TGTGCCAGCAGGCCACAGGGGGCTGGGGCCAACGTCCTGACTTTC. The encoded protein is CASRPQGAGANVLTF.

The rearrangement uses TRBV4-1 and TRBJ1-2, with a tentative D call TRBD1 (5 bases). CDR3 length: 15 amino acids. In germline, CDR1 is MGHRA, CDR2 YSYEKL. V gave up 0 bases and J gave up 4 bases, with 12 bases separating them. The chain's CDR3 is CASSQEAGIIYGYTF. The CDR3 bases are TGCGCCAGCAGCCAAGAGGCAGGGATAATCTATGGCTACACCTTC.

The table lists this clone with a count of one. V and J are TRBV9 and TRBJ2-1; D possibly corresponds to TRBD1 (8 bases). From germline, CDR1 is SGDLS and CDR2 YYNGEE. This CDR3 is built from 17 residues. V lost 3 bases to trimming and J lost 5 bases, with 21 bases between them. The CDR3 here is CASSARGGTGINNEQFF. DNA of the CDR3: TGTGCCAGCAGCGCGAGGGGGGGGACAGGAATCAACAATGAGCAGTTCTTC. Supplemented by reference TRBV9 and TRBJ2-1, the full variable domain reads DSGVTQTPKHLITATGQRVTLRCSPRSGDLSVYWYQQSLDQGLQFLIQYYNGEERAKGNILERFSAQQFPDLHSELNLSSLELGDSALYFCASSARGGTGINNEQFFGPGTRLTVL.

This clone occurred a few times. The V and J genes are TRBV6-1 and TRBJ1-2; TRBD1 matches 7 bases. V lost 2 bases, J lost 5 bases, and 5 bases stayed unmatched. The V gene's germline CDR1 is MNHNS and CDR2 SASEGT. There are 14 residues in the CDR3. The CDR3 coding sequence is TGTGCCAGCAGTGAACAACGGACAGGTTATGGCTACACCTTC. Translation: CASSEQRTGYGYTF.

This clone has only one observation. CDR3 DNA sequence: TGTGCCAGCAGTTACTCGACACAGGCTAACTATGGCTACACCTTC. Its translation: CASSYSTQANYGYTF. The rearrangement joins TRBV6-5 to TRBJ1-2; a possible D gene is TRBD1 (5 bases). Germline CDR1 is MNHEY and CDR2 is SVGAGI. CDR3 length: 15 residues. V was cut by 0 bases and J by 0 bases, with 8 bases left in between.

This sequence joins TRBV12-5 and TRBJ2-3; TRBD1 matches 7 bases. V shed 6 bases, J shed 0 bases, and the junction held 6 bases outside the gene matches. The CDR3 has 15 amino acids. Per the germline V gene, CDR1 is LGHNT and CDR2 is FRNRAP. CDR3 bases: TGTGCTAGTGGAGTAGGGACAGTTAGCACAGATACGCAGTATTTT. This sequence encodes CASGVGTVSTDTQYF.

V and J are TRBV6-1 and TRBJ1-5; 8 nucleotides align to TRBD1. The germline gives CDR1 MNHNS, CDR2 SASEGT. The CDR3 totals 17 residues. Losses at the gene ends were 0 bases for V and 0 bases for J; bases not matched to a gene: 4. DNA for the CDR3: TGTGCCAGCAGTGAAGCCCGGACAGGGAATAGCAATCAGCCCCAGCATTTT. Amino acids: CASSEARTGNSNQPQHF.

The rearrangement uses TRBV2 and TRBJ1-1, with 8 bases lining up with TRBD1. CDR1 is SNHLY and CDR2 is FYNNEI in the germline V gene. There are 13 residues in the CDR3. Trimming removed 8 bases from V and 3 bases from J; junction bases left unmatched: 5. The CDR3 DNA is TGTGCCAGCCAGACAGGGGTATACACTGAAGCTTTCTTT. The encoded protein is CASQTGVYTEAFF.

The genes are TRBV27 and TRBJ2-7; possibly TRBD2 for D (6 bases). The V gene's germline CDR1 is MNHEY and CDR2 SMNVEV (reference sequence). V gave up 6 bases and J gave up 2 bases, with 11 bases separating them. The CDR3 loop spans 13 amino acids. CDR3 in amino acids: CASSPGLPYEQYF. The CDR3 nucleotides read TGTGCCAGCAGCCCGGGACTCCCCTACGAGCAGTACTTC.

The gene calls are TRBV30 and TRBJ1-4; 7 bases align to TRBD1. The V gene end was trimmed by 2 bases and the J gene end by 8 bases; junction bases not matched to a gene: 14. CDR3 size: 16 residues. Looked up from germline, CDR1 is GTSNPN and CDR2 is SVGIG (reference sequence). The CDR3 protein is CAWSTARDSFGEKLFF. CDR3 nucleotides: TGTGCCTGGAGTACCGCCCGGGACAGCTTCGGGGAAAAACTGTTTTTT. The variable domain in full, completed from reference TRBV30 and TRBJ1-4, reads SQTIHQWPATLVQPVGSPLSLECTVEGTSNPNLYWYRQAAGRGLQLLFYSVGIGQISSEVPQNLSASRPQDRQFILSSKKLLLSDSGFYLCAWSTARDSFGEKLFFGSGTQLSVL.

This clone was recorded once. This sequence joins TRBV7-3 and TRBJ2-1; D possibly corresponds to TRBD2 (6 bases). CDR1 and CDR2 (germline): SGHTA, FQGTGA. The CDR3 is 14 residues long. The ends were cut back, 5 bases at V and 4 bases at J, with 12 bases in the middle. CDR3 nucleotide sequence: TGTGCCAGCAGCCTGGGGGGTGGATACAATGAGCAGTTCTTC. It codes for CASSLGGGYNEQFF.

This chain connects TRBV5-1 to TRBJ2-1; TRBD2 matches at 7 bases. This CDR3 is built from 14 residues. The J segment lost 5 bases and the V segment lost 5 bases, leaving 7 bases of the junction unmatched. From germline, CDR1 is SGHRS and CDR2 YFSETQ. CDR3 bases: TGCGCCAGCAGAAATGCCGGGACTAACAATGAGCAGTTCTTC. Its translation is CASRNAGTNNEQFF.

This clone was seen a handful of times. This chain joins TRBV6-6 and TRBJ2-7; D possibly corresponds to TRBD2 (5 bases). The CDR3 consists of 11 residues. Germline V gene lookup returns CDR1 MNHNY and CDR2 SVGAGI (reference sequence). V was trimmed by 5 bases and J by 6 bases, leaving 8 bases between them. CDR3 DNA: TGTGCCAGCAGTCATGAGGGCGAGCAGTACTTC. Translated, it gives CASSHEGEQYF.

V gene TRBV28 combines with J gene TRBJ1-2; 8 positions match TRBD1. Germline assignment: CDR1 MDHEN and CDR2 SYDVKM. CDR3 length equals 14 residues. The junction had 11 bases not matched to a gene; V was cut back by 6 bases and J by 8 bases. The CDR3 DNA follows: TGTGCCAGCAGCTTAGGGAGGACAGGGTACGGCTACACCTTC. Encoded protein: CASSLGRTGYGYTF.

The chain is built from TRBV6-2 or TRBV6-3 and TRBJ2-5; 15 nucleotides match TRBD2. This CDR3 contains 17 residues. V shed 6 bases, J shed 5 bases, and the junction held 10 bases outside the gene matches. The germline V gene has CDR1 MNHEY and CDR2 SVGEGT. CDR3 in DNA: TGTGCCAGCAGCGTAGGACTAGCGGGGGGGAGGATCGAGACCCAGTACTTC. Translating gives CASSVGLAGGRIETQYF.

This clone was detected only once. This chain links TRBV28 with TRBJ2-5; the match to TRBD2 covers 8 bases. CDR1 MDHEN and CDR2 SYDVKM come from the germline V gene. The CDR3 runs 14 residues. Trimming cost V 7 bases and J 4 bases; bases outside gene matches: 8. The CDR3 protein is CASNPPGGRETQYF. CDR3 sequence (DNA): TGTGCCAGCAACCCTCCGGGGGGGAGAGAGACCCAGTACTTC.

CDR3 DNA sequence: TGCGCCAGCAAAGGGTCGGGGGGCCAGGGAGAGACCCAGTACTTC. Translating it yields CASKGSGGQGETQYF. The rearrangement uses TRBV5-1 and TRBJ2-5, with D perhaps matching TRBD2 (7 bases). CDR3 length: 15 residues. The germline V gene has CDR1 SGHRS and CDR2 YFSETQ. V was pared by 6 bases and J by 4 bases, with 19 bases between.

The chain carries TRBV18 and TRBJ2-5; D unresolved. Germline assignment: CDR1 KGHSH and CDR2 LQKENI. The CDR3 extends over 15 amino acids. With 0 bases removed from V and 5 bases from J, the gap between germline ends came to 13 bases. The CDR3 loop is CASSPPYGLQETQYF. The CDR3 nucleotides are TGTGCCAGCTCACCACCATATGGTCTCCAGGAGACCCAGTACTTC.

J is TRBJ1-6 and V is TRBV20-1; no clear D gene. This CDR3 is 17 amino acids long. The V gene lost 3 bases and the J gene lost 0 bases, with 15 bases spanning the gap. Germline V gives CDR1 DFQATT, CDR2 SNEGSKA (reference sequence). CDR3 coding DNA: TGCAGTGCTAGTCGAGCCCTGGAGAGCTCCTATAATTCACCCCTCCACTTT. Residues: CSASRALESSYNSPLHF.

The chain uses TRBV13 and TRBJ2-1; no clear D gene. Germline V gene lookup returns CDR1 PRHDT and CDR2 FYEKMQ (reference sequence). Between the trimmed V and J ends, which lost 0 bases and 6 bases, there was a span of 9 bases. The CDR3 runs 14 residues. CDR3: CASSLGTLSNEQFF. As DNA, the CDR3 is TGTGCCAGCAGCTTAGGCACTCTTTCCAATGAGCAGTTCTTC. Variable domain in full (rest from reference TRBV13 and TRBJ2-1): AAGVIQSPRHLIKEKRETATLKCYPIPRHDTVYWYQQGPGQDPQFLISFYEKMQSDKGSIPDRFSAQQFSDYHSELNMSSLELGDSALYFCASSLGTLSNEQFFGPGTRLTVL.

CDR3 in amino acids: CATSESGGYEQYF. In nucleotides, the CDR3 is TGTGCCACCAGTGAATCAGGGGGCTACGAGCAGTACTTC. The chain employs TRBV24-1 and TRBJ2-7, with 7 bases identical to TRBD1. The J segment lost 3 bases and the V segment lost 4 bases, leaving 2 bases of the junction unmatched. The CDR3 has 13 amino acids. Germline V CDR1 and CDR2: KGHDR, SFDVKD.

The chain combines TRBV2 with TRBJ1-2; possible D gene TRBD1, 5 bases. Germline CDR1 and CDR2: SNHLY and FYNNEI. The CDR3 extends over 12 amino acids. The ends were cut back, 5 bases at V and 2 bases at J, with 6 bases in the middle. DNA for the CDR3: TGTGCCAGCAGTCAGGGAAACTATGGCTACACCTTC. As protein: CASSQGNYGYTF. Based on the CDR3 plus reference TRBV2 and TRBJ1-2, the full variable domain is EPEVTQTPSHQVTQMGQEVILRCVPISNHLYFYWYRQILGQKVEFLVSFYNNEISEKSEIFDDQFSVERPDGSNFTLKIRSTKLEDSAMYFCASSQGNYGYTFGSGTRLTVV.

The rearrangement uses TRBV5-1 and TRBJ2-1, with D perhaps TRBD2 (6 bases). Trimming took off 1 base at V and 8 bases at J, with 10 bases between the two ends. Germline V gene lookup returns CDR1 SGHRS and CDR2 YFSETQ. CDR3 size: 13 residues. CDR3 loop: CASSLRGFDEQFF. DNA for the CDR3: TGCGCCAGCAGCTTGCGGGGGTTCGATGAGCAGTTCTTC.

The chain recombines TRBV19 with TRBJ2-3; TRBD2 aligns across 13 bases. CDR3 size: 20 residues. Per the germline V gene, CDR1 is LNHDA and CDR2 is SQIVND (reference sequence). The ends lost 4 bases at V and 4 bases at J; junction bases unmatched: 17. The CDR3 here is CASSTTSGGEFRTAPDTQYF. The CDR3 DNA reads TGTGCCAGTAGTACCACTAGCGGGGGGGAGTTTCGGACCGCGCCAGATACGCAGTATTTT.

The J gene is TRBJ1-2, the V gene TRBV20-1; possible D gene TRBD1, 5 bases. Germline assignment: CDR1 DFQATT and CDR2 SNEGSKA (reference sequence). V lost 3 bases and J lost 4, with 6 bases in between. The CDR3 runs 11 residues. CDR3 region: CSASDSYGYTF. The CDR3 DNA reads TGCAGTGCTAGTGACAGCTATGGCTACACCTTC.